The 13 T cell receptor beta chains given below trace back to one sample, sequenced in a study of cytomegalovirus exposure and HLA in healthy donors. Amplification used 60 Vbeta primers and 13 Jbeta primers. Clones were sequenced by immunoSEQ multiplex PCR, and TCRdb holds only the in-frame ones, with some missing. There are about 170,000 clones in the sample; 77% occur only once, and roughly 1.4% lies in the top ten. Sequencing used PBMCs. The origin of the receptors is a woman aged 25 to 45 in good health and CMV-seropositive.

The rearrangement links TRBV4-2 to TRBJ2-1, with D possibly TRBD2 on 6 matching bases. CDR1 is LGHNA, CDR2 YNFKEQ, per germline. The CDR3 loop spans 16 amino acids. V was pared by 0 bases and J by 0 bases, with 9 bases between. CDR3 sequence (DNA): TGTGCCAGCAGCCAAGATTTAGCGGACTCCTACAATGAGCAGTTCTTC. Its translation is CASSQDLADSYNEQFF.

This sequence joins TRBV9 and TRBJ2-2; 8 bases line up with TRBD1. Germline-derived CDR1 and CDR2 are SGDLS and YYNGEE. The V and J ends lost 4 bases and 3 bases, in that order; junction bases with no gene match: 8. The CDR3 has 16 residues. The CDR3 here is CASSPRSTGDTGELFF. The CDR3 DNA is TGTGCCAGCAGCCCCCGCTCGACAGGGGACACCGGGGAGCTGTTTTTT. Filled out from reference TRBV9 and TRBJ2-2, the complete variable domain reads DSGVTQTPKHLITATGQRVTLRCSPRSGDLSVYWYQQSLDQGLQFLIQYYNGEERAKGNILERFSAQQFPDLHSELNLSSLELGDSALYFCASSPRSTGDTGELFFGEGSRLTVL.

The gene calls are TRBV11-3 and TRBJ2-5; 13 bases are shared with TRBD2. Germline CDR1 reads SGHNT; CDR2 reads YENEEA. J gave up 5 bases and V 4 bases, and 7 bases lay outside the gene matches. The CDR3 sequence is 16 residues long. The CDR3 is CASSYGTSGISETQYF. In DNA, the CDR3 is TGTGCCAGCAGCTATGGGACTAGCGGGATTTCGGAGACCCAGTACTTC.

V gene TRBV30 combines with J gene TRBJ2-2, with 9 nucleotides matching TRBD1. Germline lookup yields CDR1 GTSNPN and CDR2 SVGIG (reference sequence). Trimming removed 2 bases from V and 4 bases from J; junction bases left unmatched: 2. This CDR3 contains 14 residues. The CDR3 bases are TGTGCCTGGAGTAGGACAGGGGCCACCGGGGAGCTGTTTTTT. Its protein is CAWSRTGATGELFF.

This sequence joins TRBV19 and TRBJ2-7; TRBD1 is a possible D gene (5 bases). V shed 4 bases and J shed 1 base, with 8 bases lying between them. The CDR3 spans 13 residues. Germline V gene lookup returns CDR1 LNHDA and CDR2 SQIVND (reference sequence). The CDR3 coding sequence is TGTGCCAGTAGTAGGGGCCAGTCCTACGAGCAGTACTTC. This translates into CASSRGQSYEQYF.

The chain joins TRBV27 to TRBJ2-7, with a weak D call TRBD2 (6 bases). The V gene's germline CDR1 is MNHEY and CDR2 SMNVEV (reference sequence). V lost 5 bases and J 0 bases, leaving 17 bases between the germline ends. The CDR3 is 16 residues long. The CDR3 is CASSPYPAGSSYEQYF. The CDR3 DNA reads as TGTGCCAGCAGTCCCTACCCAGCGGGCAGCTCCTACGAGCAGTACTTC.

This clone was seen only a few times. The chain combines TRBV28 with TRBJ2-5; possibly TRBD1 for D (6 bases). The CDR3 is made up of 15 amino acids. Trimming took 10 bases from V and 5 from J, leaving 23 bases between them. Germline CDR1 MDHEN, CDR2 SYDVKM. In nucleotides, the CDR3 is TGTGCCACCTCAACCCAGACCTATAGGGGGGAGACCCAGTACTTC. Amino acid sequence: CATSTQTYRGETQYF.

V usage is TRBV5-1 and J usage is TRBJ2-3, with 13 bases aligning to TRBD2. This CDR3 contains 20 residues. V was clipped by 4 bases and J by 6 bases; unmatched bases: 20. Germline-derived CDR1 and CDR2 are SGHRS and YFSETQ. Here the CDR3 DNA reads TGCGCCAGCAGCCCATACGGGACTAGCGGGATCTGGAGCATCCGGGATACGCAGTATTTT. Its translation is CASSPYGTSGIWSIRDTQYF.

This clone was seen a single time. This chain uses TRBV30 with TRBJ1-1; 8 bases match TRBD1. Germline lookup yields CDR1 GTSNPN and CDR2 SVGIG (reference sequence). The CDR3 extends over 13 amino acids. The V and J ends lost 4 bases and 5 bases, in that order; junction bases with no gene match: 6. CDR3 sequence reads: CAWTQGARTEAFF. DNA of the CDR3: TGTGCCTGGACCCAGGGGGCGCGGACTGAAGCTTTCTTT.

The chain couples TRBV9 to TRBJ2-7; 10 bases are shared with TRBD2. Germline lookup yields CDR1 SGDLS and CDR2 YYNGEE. The CDR3 loop spans 16 amino acids. V trimming: 3 bases; J trimming: 0 bases; junction bases outside the gene matches: 6. The CDR3 spells CASSALAGATSYEQYF. The CDR3 region has the DNA TGTGCCAGCAGCGCCCTAGCGGGAGCTACCTCCTACGAGCAGTACTTC.

The J gene is TRBJ1-2, the V gene TRBV30, with TRBD1 matching over 7 bases. Germline-derived CDR1 and CDR2 are GTSNPN and SVGIG (reference sequence). The CDR3 totals 13 residues. The junction had 1 base not matched to a gene; V was cut back by 2 bases and J by 1 base. This chain's CDR3 is CAWSPGGNYGYTF. The CDR3 nucleotides read TGTGCCTGGAGTCCAGGGGGTAACTATGGCTACACCTTC.

This chain uses TRBV5-1 with TRBJ1-3, with D tentatively TRBD1 (5 bases). This CDR3 is 17 amino acids long. CDR1 and CDR2 (germline): SGHRS, YFSETQ. The V and J ends lost 3 bases and 2 bases respectively, with 18 bases between them. CDR3 sequence (DNA): TGCGCCAGCAGCTCGGGAGGTGGGGGGAGCCCTGGAAACACCATATATTTT. Amino acid sequence: CASSSGGGGSPGNTIYF.

The gene calls are TRBV6-4 and TRBJ2-7; 7 nucleotides align to TRBD2. From germline, CDR1 is MRHNA and CDR2 SNTAGT. This CDR3 has 14 amino acids. V shed 2 bases, J shed 3 bases, and the junction held 4 bases outside the gene matches. CDR3 region: CASSDGDYNYEQYF. CDR3 nucleotides: TGTGCCAGCAGTGACGGGGACTATAACTACGAGCAGTACTTC.